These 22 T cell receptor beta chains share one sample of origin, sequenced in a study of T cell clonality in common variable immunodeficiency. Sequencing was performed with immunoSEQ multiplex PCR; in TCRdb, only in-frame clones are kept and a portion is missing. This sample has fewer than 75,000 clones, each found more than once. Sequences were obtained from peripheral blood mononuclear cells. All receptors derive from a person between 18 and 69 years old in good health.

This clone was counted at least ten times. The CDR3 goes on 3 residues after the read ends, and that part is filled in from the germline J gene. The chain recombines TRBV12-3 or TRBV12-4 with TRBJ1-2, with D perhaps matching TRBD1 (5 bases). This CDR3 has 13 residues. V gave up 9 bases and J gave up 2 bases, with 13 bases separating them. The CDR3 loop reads CARISGANYGYTF. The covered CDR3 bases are TGTGCCAGAATCTCTGGGGCAAACTATGGC.

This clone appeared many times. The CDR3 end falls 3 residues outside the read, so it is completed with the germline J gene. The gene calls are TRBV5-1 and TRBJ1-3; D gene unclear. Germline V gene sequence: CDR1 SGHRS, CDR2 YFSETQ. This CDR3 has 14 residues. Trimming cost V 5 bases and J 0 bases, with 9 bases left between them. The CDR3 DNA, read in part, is TGCGCCAGCAGACACAGCCTCTCTGGAAACACC. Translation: CASRHSLSGNT. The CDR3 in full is CASRHSLSGNTIYF.

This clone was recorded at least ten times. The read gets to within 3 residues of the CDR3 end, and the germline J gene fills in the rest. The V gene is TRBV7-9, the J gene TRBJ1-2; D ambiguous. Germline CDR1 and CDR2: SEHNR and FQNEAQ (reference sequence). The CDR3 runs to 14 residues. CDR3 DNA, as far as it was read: TGTGCCAGCACCATCTCCGGGGTTGCAGTTCGC. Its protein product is CASTISGVAVR. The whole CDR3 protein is CASTISGVAVRYTF.

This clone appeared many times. The sequenced CDR3 bases are TGTGCCAGCAGCTTAACGGGACAGTCCACAGATACG. Translation gives CASSLTGQSTDT. The whole CDR3 reads CASSLTGQSTDTQYF. The rearrangement links TRBV7-3 to TRBJ2-3; 7 positions match TRBD1. The CDR3 end is not reached by the read, which stops 3 residues before it; the germline J gene fills it in. Unmatched junction bases numbered 2, after V lost 0 bases and J lost 2 bases. This CDR3 has 15 amino acids. Germline CDR1 reads SGHTA; CDR2 reads FQGTGA.

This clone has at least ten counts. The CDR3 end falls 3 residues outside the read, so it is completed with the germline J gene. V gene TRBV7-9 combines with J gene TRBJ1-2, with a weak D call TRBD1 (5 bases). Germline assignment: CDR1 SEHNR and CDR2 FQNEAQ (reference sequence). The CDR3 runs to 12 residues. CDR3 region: CASSDLGARYTF. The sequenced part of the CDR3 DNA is TGTGCCAGCAGCGACCTTGGGGCCCGC.

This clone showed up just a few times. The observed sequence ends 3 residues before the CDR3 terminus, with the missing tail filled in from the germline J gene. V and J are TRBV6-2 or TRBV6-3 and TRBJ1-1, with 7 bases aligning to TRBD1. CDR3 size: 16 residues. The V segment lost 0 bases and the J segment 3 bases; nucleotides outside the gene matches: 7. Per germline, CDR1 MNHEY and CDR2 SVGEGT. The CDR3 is CASSYSAGGGYTEAFF. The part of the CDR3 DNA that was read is TGTGCCAGCAGTTACTCCGCCGGAGGGGGCTACACTGAA.

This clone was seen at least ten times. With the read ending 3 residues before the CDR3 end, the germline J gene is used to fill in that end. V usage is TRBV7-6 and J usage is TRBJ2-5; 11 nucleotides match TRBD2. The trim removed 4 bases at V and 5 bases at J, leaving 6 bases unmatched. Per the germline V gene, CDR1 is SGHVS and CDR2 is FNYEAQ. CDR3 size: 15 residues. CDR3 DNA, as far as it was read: TGTGCCAGCAGCTCAACTAGCGGGAGTTGGGAGACC. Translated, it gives CASSSTSGSWET. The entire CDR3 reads CASSSTSGSWETQYF.

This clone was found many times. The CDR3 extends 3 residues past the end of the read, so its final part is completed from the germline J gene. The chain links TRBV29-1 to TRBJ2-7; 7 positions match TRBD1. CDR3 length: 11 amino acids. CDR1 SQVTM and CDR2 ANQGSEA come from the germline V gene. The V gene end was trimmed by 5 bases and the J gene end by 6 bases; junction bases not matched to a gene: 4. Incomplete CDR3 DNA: TGCAGCGTTAACTCAGGGGGCGAG. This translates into CSVNSGGE. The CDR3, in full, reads CSVNSGGEQYF.

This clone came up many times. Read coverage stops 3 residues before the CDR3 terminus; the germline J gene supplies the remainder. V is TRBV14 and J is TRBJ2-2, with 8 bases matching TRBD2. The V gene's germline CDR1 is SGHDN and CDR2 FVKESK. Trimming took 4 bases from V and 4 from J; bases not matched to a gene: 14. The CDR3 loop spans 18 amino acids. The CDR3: CASSPRVAGYSGTGELFF. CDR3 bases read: TGTGCCAGCAGCCCCCGGGTAGCGGGGTATTCGGGCACCGGGGAG.

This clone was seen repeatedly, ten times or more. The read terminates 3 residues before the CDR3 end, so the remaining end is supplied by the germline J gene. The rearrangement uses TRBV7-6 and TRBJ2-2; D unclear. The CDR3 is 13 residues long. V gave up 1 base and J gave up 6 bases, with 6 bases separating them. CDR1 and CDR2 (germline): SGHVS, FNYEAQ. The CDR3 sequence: CASSLETAGELFF. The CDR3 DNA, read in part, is TGTGCCAGCAGCTTAGAAACGGCCGGGGAG.

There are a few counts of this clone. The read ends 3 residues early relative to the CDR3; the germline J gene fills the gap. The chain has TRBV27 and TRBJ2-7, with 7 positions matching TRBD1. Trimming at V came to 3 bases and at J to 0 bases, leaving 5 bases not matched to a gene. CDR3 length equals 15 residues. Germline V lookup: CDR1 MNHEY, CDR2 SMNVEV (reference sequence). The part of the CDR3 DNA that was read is TGTGCCAGCAGTTTCCGGGACAGTACCTCCTACGAG. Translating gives CASSFRDSTSYE. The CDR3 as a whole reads CASSFRDSTSYEQYF.

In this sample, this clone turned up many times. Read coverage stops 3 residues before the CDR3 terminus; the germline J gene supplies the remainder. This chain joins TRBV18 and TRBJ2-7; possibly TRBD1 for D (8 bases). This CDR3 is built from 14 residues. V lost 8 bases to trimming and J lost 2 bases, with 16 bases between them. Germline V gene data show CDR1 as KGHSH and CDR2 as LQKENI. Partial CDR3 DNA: TGTGCCAGCCGCGGGGAGGGACAGGCCTACGAG. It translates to CASRGEGQAYE. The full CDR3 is CASRGEGQAYEQYF.

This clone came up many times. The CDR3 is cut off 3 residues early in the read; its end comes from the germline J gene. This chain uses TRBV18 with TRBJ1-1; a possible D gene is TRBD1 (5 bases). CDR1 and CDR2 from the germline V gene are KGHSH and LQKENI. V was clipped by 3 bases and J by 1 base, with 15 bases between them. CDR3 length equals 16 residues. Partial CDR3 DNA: TGTGCCAGCTCACCCCACCCACCGGGGGGGAACACTGAA. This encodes CASSPHPPGGNTE. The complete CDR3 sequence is CASSPHPPGGNTEAFF.

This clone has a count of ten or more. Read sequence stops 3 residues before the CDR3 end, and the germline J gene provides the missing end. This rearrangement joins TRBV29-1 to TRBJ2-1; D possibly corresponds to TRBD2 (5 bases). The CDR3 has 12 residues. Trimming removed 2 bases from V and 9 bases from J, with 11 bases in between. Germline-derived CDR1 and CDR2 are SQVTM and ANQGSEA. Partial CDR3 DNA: TGCAGCGTTGAAAGCGGTTCGGGTGAG. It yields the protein CSVESGSGE. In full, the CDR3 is CSVESGSGEQFF.

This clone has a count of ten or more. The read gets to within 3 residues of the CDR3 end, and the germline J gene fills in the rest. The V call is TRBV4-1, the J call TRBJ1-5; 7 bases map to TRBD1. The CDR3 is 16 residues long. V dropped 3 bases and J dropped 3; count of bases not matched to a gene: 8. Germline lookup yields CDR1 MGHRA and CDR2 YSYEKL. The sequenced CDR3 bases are TGCGCCAGCAGCCAGGAACCGGGACAGACCAATCAGCCC. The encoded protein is CASSQEPGQTNQP. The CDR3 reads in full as CASSQEPGQTNQPQHF.

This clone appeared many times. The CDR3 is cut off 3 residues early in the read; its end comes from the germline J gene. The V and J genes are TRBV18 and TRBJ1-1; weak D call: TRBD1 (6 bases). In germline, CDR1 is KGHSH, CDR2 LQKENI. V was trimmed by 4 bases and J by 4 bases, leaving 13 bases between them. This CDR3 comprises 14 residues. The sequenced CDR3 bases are TGTGCCAGCTCACAAAACAGGGATAGCACTGAA. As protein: CASSQNRDSTE. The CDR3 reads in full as CASSQNRDSTEAFF.

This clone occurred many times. CDR3 residues: CASSLEGTGEKLFF. Incomplete CDR3 DNA: TGTGCCAGCAGCTTAGAAGGGACAGGGGAAAAA. The rearrangement joins TRBV7-9 to TRBJ1-4; 9 bases line up with TRBD1. Read data end 3 residues before the CDR3 end; the end is taken from the germline J gene. CDR3 size: 14 residues. V dropped 1 base and J dropped 8; count of bases not matched to a gene: 2. From germline, CDR1 is SEHNR and CDR2 FQNEAQ (reference sequence).

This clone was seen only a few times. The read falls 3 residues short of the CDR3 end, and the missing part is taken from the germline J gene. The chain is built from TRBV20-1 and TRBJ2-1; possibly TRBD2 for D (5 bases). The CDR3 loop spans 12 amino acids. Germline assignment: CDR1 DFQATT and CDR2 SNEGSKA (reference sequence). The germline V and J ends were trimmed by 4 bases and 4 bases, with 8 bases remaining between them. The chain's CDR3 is CSATTGYNEQFF. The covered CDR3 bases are TGCAGTGCTACGACGGGGTACAATGAG.

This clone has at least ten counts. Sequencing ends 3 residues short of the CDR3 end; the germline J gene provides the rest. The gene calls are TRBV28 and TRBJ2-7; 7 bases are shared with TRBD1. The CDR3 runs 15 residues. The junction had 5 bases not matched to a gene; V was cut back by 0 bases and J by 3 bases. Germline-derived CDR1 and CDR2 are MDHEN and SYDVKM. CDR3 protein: CASSLWGQIGYEQYF. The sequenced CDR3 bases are TGTGCCAGCAGTTTATGGGGACAGATCGGCTACGAG.

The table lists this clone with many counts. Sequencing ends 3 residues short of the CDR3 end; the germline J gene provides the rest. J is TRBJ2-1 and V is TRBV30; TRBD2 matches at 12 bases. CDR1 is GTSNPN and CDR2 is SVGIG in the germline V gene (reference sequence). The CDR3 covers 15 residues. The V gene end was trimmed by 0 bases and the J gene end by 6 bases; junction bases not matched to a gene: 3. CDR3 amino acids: CAWSVVLAGGNEQFF. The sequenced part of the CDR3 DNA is TGTGCCTGGAGTGTTGTACTAGCGGGGGGCAATGAG. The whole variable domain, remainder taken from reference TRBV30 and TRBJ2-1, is SQTIHQWPATLVQPVGSPLSLECTVEGTSNPNLYWYRQAAGRGLQLLFYSVGIGQISSEVPQNLSASRPQDRQFILSSKKLLLSDSGFYLCAWSVVLAGGNEQFFGPGTRLTVL.

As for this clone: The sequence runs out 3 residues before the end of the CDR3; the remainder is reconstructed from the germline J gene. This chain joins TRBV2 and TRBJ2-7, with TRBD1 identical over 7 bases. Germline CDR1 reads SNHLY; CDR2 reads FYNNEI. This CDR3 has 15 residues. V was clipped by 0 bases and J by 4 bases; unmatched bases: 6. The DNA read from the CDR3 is TGTGCCAGCAGTGAAGCGACAGGGAGAGGGTACGAG. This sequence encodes CASSEATGRGYE. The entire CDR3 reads CASSEATGRGYEQYF.

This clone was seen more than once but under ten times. The CDR3 here is CASSIAGVGADTQYF. CDR3 bases read: TGTGCCAGCAGTATAGCGGGAGTGGGGGCAGATACG. The gene calls are TRBV2 and TRBJ2-3; 9 positions match TRBD2. The sequence runs out 3 residues before the end of the CDR3; the remainder is reconstructed from the germline J gene. The ends lost 5 bases at V and 4 bases at J; junction bases unmatched: 7. CDR3 length equals 15 residues. The germline V gene has CDR1 SNHLY and CDR2 FYNNEI. Looking up the rest from reference TRBV2 and TRBJ2-3 gives the full variable domain: EPEVTQTPSHQVTQMGQEVILRCVPISNHLYFYWYRQILGQKVEFLVSFYNNEISEKSEIFDDQFSVERPDGSNFTLKIRSTKLEDSAMYFCASSIAGVGADTQYFGPGTRLTVL.